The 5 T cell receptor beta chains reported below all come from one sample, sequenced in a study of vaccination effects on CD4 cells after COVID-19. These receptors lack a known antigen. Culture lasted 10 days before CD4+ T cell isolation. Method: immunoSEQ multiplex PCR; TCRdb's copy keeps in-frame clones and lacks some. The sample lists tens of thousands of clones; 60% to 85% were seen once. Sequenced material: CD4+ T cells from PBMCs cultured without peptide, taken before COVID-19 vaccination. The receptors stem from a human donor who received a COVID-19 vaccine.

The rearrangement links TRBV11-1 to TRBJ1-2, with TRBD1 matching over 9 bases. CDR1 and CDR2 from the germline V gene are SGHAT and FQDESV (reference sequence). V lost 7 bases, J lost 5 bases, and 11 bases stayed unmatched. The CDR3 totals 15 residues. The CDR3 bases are TGTGCCAGCACCGGTCCCGGGACAGGGCTGTATGGCTACACCTTC. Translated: CASTGPGTGLYGYTF.

The CDR3 spells CASSLGGGTNNSPLHF. For the CDR3, the DNA is TGTGCCAGCAGCTTAGGGGGGGGGACAAATAATTCACCCCTCCACTTT. The V and J genes are TRBV7-2 and TRBJ1-6; weak D call: TRBD1 (6 bases). The germline CDR1 and CDR2 sequences are SGHTA and FQGNSA. The CDR3 length is 16 residues. V gave up 1 base and J gave up 5 bases, with 12 bases separating them.

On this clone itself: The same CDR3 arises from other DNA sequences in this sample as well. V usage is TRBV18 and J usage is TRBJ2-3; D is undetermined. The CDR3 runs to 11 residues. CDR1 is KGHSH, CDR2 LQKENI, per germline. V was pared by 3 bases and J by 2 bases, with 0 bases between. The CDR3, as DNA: TGTGCCAGCTCACCCACAGATACGCAGTATTTT. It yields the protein CASSPTDTQYF. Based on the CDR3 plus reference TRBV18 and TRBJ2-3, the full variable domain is NAGVMQNPRHLVRRRGQEARLRCSPMKGHSHVYWYRQLPEEGLKFMVYLQKENIIDESGMPKERFSAEFPKEGPSILRIQQVVRGDSAAYFCASSPTDTQYFGPGTRLTVL.

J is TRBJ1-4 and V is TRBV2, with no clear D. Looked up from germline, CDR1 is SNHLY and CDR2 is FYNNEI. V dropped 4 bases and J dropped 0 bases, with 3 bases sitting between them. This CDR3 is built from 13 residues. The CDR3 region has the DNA TGTGCCAGCAGTGGTACAACTAATGAAAAACTGTTTTTT. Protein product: CASSGTTNEKLFF.

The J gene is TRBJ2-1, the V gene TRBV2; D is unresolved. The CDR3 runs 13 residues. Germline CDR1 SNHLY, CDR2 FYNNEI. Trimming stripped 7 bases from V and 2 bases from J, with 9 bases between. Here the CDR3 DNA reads TGTGCCAGCAATCAGGCCGCCTACAATGAGCAGTTCTTC. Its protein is CASNQAAYNEQFF.